What follows are 10 T cell receptor beta chains derived from one specimen sequenced in a study of T-cell memory formation after mild COVID-19. TCRdb fed the 5' RACE reads into MiXCR, producing one record per CDR3 protein. The sample yields around 340,000 distinct CDR3 sequences, approximately 14% seen once. The sample taken for sequencing was PBMCs or a T cell subset sorted from them (not recorded which). These receptors all stem from a man aged 18 to 30 who had mild COVID-19 (a few samples of this study predate the infection). Cell type and time point are not known.

The chain uses TRBV19 and TRBJ1-5; D is uncertain. Trimming took 9 bases from V and 1 from J, leaving 19 bases between them. CDR3 length: 16 amino acids. In germline, CDR1 is LNHDA, CDR2 SQIVND (reference sequence). CDR3 protein: CASHPGSPGSNQPQHF. CDR3 in DNA: TGTGCCAGCCATCCTGGGAGCCCCGGGAGCAATCAGCCCCAGCATTTT.

This clonotype has a handful of counts. V gene TRBV18 combines with J gene TRBJ2-7, with 12 bases that match TRBD1. Looked up from germline, CDR1 is KGHSH and CDR2 is LQKENI. CDR3 length: 15 amino acids. Losses at the gene ends were 2 bases for V and 6 bases for J; bases not matched to a gene: 5. The CDR3 DNA reads TGTGCCAGCTCACCAGGGGACAGGGGGCGATCCGAGCAGTACTTC. It specifies CASSPGDRGRSEQYF.

This clonotype came up many times. This sequence joins TRBV5-5 and TRBJ2-2; 7 bases fit TRBD2. The CDR3 is made up of 15 amino acids. The V segment lost 3 bases and the J segment 6 bases; nucleotides outside the gene matches: 8. CDR1 is SGHKS, CDR2 YYEKEE, per germline (reference sequence). The CDR3 sequence: CASSWGLRDAGELFF. Here the CDR3 DNA reads TGTGCCAGCAGCTGGGGACTAAGGGACGCCGGGGAGCTGTTTTTT.

The chain carries TRBV12-3 or TRBV12-4 and TRBJ1-6; tentatively, D is TRBD1 (5 bases). Trimming took 5 bases from V and 4 from J, leaving 9 bases between them. The CDR3 has 14 residues. The DNA for the CDR3 is TGTGCCAGCAGTCTGCGACAGTATAATTCACCCCTCCACTTT. It yields the protein CASSLRQYNSPLHF.

The genes are TRBV20-1 and TRBJ2-5; maybe TRBD2 (6 bases). The germline V gene encodes CDR1 DFQATT and CDR2 SNEGSKA (reference sequence). This CDR3 has 15 amino acids. The V and J ends lost 7 bases and 10 bases respectively, with 28 bases between them. The CDR3 here is CSVSASRGTLWDQYF. The CDR3 DNA reads as TGCAGTGTATCGGCCTCACGGGGGACCTTGTGGGACCAGTACTTC.

The chain joins TRBV7-2 to TRBJ1-1; maybe TRBD1 (5 bases). Trimming took 8 bases from V and 8 from J, leaving 15 bases between them. This CDR3 has 12 residues. Looked up from germline, CDR1 is SGHTA and CDR2 is FQGNSA. CDR3 loop: CASSYGGAEAFF. CDR3 bases: TGTGCCAGCTCCTACGGGGGAGCCGAAGCTTTCTTT. Filled out from reference TRBV7-2 and TRBJ1-1, the complete variable domain reads GAGVSQSPSNKVTEKGKDVELRCDPISGHTALYWYRQSLGQGLEFLIYFQGNSAPDKSGLPSDRFSAERTGGSVSTLTIQRTQQEDSAVYLCASSYGGAEAFFGQGTRLTVV.

This clonotype was counted many times. The J gene is TRBJ2-5, the V gene TRBV7-2; possibly TRBD2 for D (6 bases). The CDR3 has 16 amino acids. Germline CDR1 is SGHTA and CDR2 is FQGNSA. V lost 2 bases, J lost 3 bases, and 16 bases lay in between. The CDR3 DNA sequence: TGTGCCAGCAGCTTAAGAGCTGGCGGGGCGGAAGAGACCCAGTACTTC. Amino acids: CASSLRAGGAEETQYF. Variable domain in full (rest from reference TRBV7-2 and TRBJ2-5): GAGVSQSPSNKVTEKGKDVELRCDPISGHTALYWYRQSLGQGLEFLIYFQGNSAPDKSGLPSDRFSAERTGGSVSTLTIQRTQQEDSAVYLCASSLRAGGAEETQYFGPGTRLLVL.

The chain is built from TRBV12-3 or TRBV12-4 and TRBJ1-5; D is undetermined. V was pared by 3 bases and J by 0 bases, with 12 bases between. The length of the CDR3 is 16 residues. The CDR3 spells CASSLGSRSSNQPQHF. Written as DNA, the CDR3 is TGTGCCAGCAGTTTGGGAAGTAGGTCTAGCAATCAGCCCCAGCATTTT.

The chain links TRBV6-6 to TRBJ1-2; a weak D match, TRBD1 (5 bases). This CDR3 has 15 amino acids. Germline CDR1 is MNHNY and CDR2 is SVGAGI (reference sequence). V shed 3 bases and J shed 0 bases, with 11 bases lying between them. The CDR3 sequence: CASSYYIGANYGYTF. The CDR3 DNA reads as TGTGCCAGCAGTTATTATATAGGGGCTAACTATGGCTACACCTTC.

CDR3 region: CASSRGVDRASNQPQHF. CDR3 nucleotide sequence: TGTGCCAGCAGCAGAGGTGTAGATAGGGCAAGCAATCAGCCCCAGCATTTT. The chain is built from TRBV6-5 and TRBJ1-5; no clear D. CDR1 and CDR2 from the germline V gene are MNHEY and SVGAGI. The CDR3 is made up of 17 amino acids. V shed 6 bases and J shed 1 base, with 19 bases lying between them.